A single sample is the source of the 32 T cell receptor beta chains below, sequenced in a study of vaccination effects on CD4 cells after COVID-19. Assay: immunoSEQ multiplex PCR; the TCRdb copy retains only in-frame clones and omits some. The sample yields roughly 70,000 clones, 70% to 75% seen once. Sequencing was preceded by expansion of antigen-specific CD4+ T cells with viral peptide pools in the ViraFEST assay. After less than 11 days in culture, the CD4+ T cells were isolated. Participants completed two doses of the BNT162b2 or mRNA-1273 vaccine. For these TCRs, the target antigens are not known. The sequencing here drew on CD4+ T cells from PBMCs cultured with HCoV-229E spike peptides, taken after COVID-19 vaccination. The receptors shown here come from a human donor who received a COVID-19 vaccine.

The chain carries TRBV25-1 and TRBJ1-2, with D maybe TRBD1 (5 bases). Germline V gives CDR1 MGHDK, CDR2 SYGVNS. The V gene lost 2 bases and the J gene lost 8 bases, with 6 bases spanning the gap. This CDR3 has 11 residues. CDR3 region: CASSEGDGYTF. The CDR3 region has the DNA TGTGCCAGCAGTGAAGGGGACGGCTACACCTTC.

This chain uses TRBV6-5 with TRBJ1-3; 10 bases line up with TRBD1. This CDR3 has 15 amino acids. Germline CDR1 MNHEY, CDR2 SVGAGI. J gave up 2 bases and V 6 bases, and 4 bases lay outside the gene matches. CDR3 sequence (DNA): TGTGCCAGCAGCCCGACAGGGGGCCCTGGAAACACCATATATTTT. Protein sequence: CASSPTGGPGNTIYF.

This sequence joins TRBV9 and TRBJ2-2, with TRBD2 matching 7 bases. The J segment lost 0 bases and the V segment lost 2 bases, leaving 4 bases of the junction unmatched. Germline V lookup: CDR1 SGDLS, CDR2 YYNGEE. There are 16 residues in the CDR3. DNA of the CDR3: TGTGCCAGCAGCGTGCTAGCGGCAGCGAACACCGGGGAGCTGTTTTTT. Amino acids: CASSVLAAANTGELFF.

This chain connects TRBV6-6 to TRBJ2-1; 9 bases line up with TRBD1. Germline values: CDR1 MNHNY, CDR2 SVGAGI (reference sequence). CDR3 length: 16 residues. Trimming removed 0 bases from V and 6 bases from J; junction bases left unmatched: 6. The chain's CDR3 is CASSYSIGTGINEQFF. CDR3 DNA: TGTGCCAGCAGTTACTCGATCGGGACAGGGATCAATGAGCAGTTCTTC.

V and J are TRBV28 and TRBJ2-3, with 8 bases lining up with TRBD2. V trimming: 7 bases; J trimming: 5 bases; junction bases outside the gene matches: 14. Germline loops: CDR1 MDHEN, CDR2 SYDVKM. The CDR3 contains 16 residues. This CDR3 is CASTTTREGVGDTQYF. For the CDR3, the DNA is TGTGCCAGCACCACAACTCGGGAGGGGGTTGGAGATACGCAGTATTTT.

The rearrangement uses TRBV6-5 and TRBJ2-7; D possibly corresponds to TRBD2 (5 bases). V lost 5 bases and J lost 0, with 11 bases in between. The CDR3 length is 14 residues. Germline CDR1 and CDR2: MNHEY and SVGAGI. This CDR3 reads CASSRERSSYEQYV. CDR3 DNA sequence: TGTGCCAGCAGTCGGGAACGGAGCTCCTACGAGCAGTACGTC.

CDR3 in DNA: TGTGCCAGCAGCCAGGCCACGGGACAGCCCCAGCATTTT. Protein sequence: CASSQATGQPQHF. The J gene is TRBJ1-5, the V gene TRBV3-1 (or the pseudogene TRBV3-2), with no clear D. Germline V CDR1 and CDR2: LGHDT, YNNKEL (reference sequence). Deletions cut 3 bases from V and 7 bases from J, with 10 bases between. The CDR3 runs to 13 residues.

This rearrangement joins TRBV3-1 (or the pseudogene TRBV3-2) to TRBJ2-3, with 8 bases identical to TRBD2. Germline CDR1 LGHDT, CDR2 YNNKEL (reference sequence). Trimming at V came to 4 bases and at J to 0 bases, leaving 3 bases not matched to a gene. The CDR3 extends over 15 amino acids. The DNA for the CDR3 is TGTGCCAGCAGCCCACTAGCGGCTAGCACAGATACGCAGTATTTT. This translates into CASSPLAASTDTQYF.

V gene TRBV12-3 or TRBV12-4 combines with J gene TRBJ2-5; either TRBD1 or TRBD2 may fit D (5 bases each). Trimming pared 3 bases from V and 4 bases from J, leaving 6 bases between. The CDR3 has 12 residues. CDR3 in amino acids: CASSFGGETQYF. CDR3 DNA: TGTGCCAGCAGTTTTGGGGGAGAGACCCAGTACTTC.

This clone was counted a single time. V is TRBV3-1 (or the pseudogene TRBV3-2) and J is TRBJ1-2; TRBD1 matches 7 bases. Losses at the gene ends were 1 base for V and 4 bases for J; bases not matched to a gene: 3. Germline V gene lookup returns CDR1 LGHDT and CDR2 YNNKEL (reference sequence). This CDR3 is built from 14 residues. The CDR3 nucleotides read TGTGCCAGCAGCCAAGCGGACAGGCTCTATGGCTACACCTTC. Protein product: CASSQADRLYGYTF.

The gene calls are TRBV24-1 and TRBJ2-3; the match to TRBD2 covers 13 bases. The J segment lost 1 base and the V segment lost 3 bases, leaving 9 bases of the junction unmatched. The CDR3 extends over 19 amino acids. Germline values: CDR1 KGHDR, CDR2 SFDVKD. The CDR3 loop is CATSDPGWTSGGRTDTQYF. The DNA for the CDR3 is TGTGCCACCAGTGATCCCGGATGGACTAGCGGGGGCCGCACAGATACGCAGTATTTT.

This rearrangement joins TRBV7-9 to TRBJ1-3; 7 bases fit TRBD1. There are 16 residues in the CDR3. V lost 4 bases, J lost 0 bases, and 6 bases stayed unmatched. The germline CDR1 and CDR2 sequences are SEHNR and FQNEAQ (reference sequence). The CDR3 here is CASSSQQGFSGNTIYF. The CDR3, as DNA: TGTGCCAGCAGCTCCCAACAGGGGTTCTCTGGAAACACCATATATTTT.

The chain links TRBV7-9 to TRBJ2-2; D not certain. CDR1 is SEHNR and CDR2 is FQNEAQ in the germline V gene (reference sequence). The CDR3 has 15 amino acids. The V end was cut by 2 bases, the J end by 2 bases, with 9 bases between. This chain's CDR3 is CASSLKRSNTGELFF. The CDR3 nucleotides read TGTGCCAGCAGCTTAAAACGGTCAAACACCGGGGAGCTGTTTTTT.

This clone appeared a few times. The chain carries TRBV7-9 and TRBJ2-2; possible D gene TRBD2, 5 bases. The germline V and J ends were trimmed by 5 bases and 0 bases, with 10 bases remaining between them. Germline V gene lookup returns CDR1 SEHNR and CDR2 FQNEAQ (reference sequence). CDR3 size: 15 residues. CDR3 in amino acids: CASSVGLSNTGELFF. The CDR3 DNA reads TGTGCCAGCAGCGTCGGACTGTCGAACACCGGGGAGCTGTTTTTT.

The V and J genes are TRBV6-5 and TRBJ1-2, with D hard to call. The CDR3 contains 13 residues. V was trimmed by 6 bases and J by 8 bases, leaving 16 bases between them. CDR1 and CDR2 (germline): MNHEY, SVGAGI. Written as DNA, the CDR3 is TGTGCCAGCAGACGATCACCAATCTACGGCTACACCTTC. It encodes CASRRSPIYGYTF.

This chain links TRBV5-1 with TRBJ2-2; 10 bases align to TRBD2. After removal of 6 bases from V and 5 bases from J, the junction contained 7 bases not matched to a gene. In germline, CDR1 is SGHRS, CDR2 YFSETQ. CDR3 length: 15 amino acids. CDR3 in amino acids: CASKGLAGVTGELFF. The CDR3 region has the DNA TGCGCCAGCAAAGGCCTAGCGGGGGTGACCGGGGAGCTGTTTTTT.

The V and J genes are TRBV5-4 and TRBJ2-1, with 10 bases that match TRBD2. CDR1 is SGHNT and CDR2 is YYREEE in the germline V gene (reference sequence). After removal of 4 bases from V and 9 bases from J, the junction contained 10 bases not matched to a gene. The CDR3 sequence is 15 residues long. CDR3 in amino acids: CASSPLAGAPGEQFF. The CDR3 nucleotides are TGTGCCAGCAGCCCGCTAGCGGGGGCACCGGGTGAGCAGTTCTTC.

V gene TRBV11-2 combines with J gene TRBJ2-7; D gene ambiguous. Germline V gives CDR1 SGHAT, CDR2 FQNNGV. Trimming stripped 0 bases from V and 2 bases from J, with 8 bases between. The CDR3 contains 14 residues. The CDR3 is CASSLDISAYEQYV. The CDR3 coding sequence is TGTGCCAGCAGCTTAGATATTTCGGCCTACGAGCAGTACGTC.

This rearrangement joins TRBV5-1 to TRBJ2-5, with 13 nucleotides matching TRBD2. J gave up 3 bases and V 3 bases, and 5 bases lay outside the gene matches. Germline V lookup: CDR1 SGHRS, CDR2 YFSETQ. The length of the CDR3 is 16 residues. For the CDR3, the DNA is TGCGCCAGCAGCTCTACTAGCGGGGGGGCGGAAGAGACCCAGTACTTC. It encodes CASSSTSGGAEETQYF.

The V and J genes are TRBV6-4 and TRBJ2-5; D is unclear. V gave up 4 bases and J gave up 5 bases, with 11 bases separating them. This CDR3 region has 13 residues. Germline lookup yields CDR1 MRHNA and CDR2 SNTAGT. In DNA, the CDR3 is TGTGCCAGCAGTGTGGGATACGGGGAGACCCAGTACTTC. Its translation is CASSVGYGETQYF.

The chain employs TRBV28 and TRBJ2-7; TRBD2 might be the D (6 bases). In germline, CDR1 is MDHEN, CDR2 SYDVKM. Trimming shortened V by 6 bases and J by 5 bases, and 11 bases separated the two germline ends. CDR3 size: 12 residues. In DNA form, the CDR3 reads TGTGCCAGCAGCTCCGGGGGTCACGAGCAGTACGTC. Translated: CASSSGGHEQYV.

This clone appeared once. V gene TRBV25-1 combines with J gene TRBJ1-2; 9 bases line up with TRBD1. The CDR3 loop spans 15 amino acids. J lost 4 bases, V lost 3 bases, and 6 bases had no gene match. Germline CDR1 is MGHDK and CDR2 is SYGVNS. CDR3 sequence: CASSEADRGAYGYTF. CDR3 DNA sequence: TGTGCCAGCAGTGAGGCAGACAGGGGGGCCTATGGCTACACCTTC.

V usage is TRBV27 and J usage is TRBJ2-7; 8 bases match TRBD1. This CDR3 has 15 amino acids. Germline loops: CDR1 MNHEY, CDR2 SMNVEV (reference sequence). Trimming removed 2 bases from V and 2 bases from J; junction bases left unmatched: 5. The CDR3 spells CASSLTGQGPYEQYV. The CDR3 bases are TGTGCCAGCAGTTTAACCGGACAGGGTCCCTACGAGCAGTACGTC.

The chain couples TRBV4-1 to TRBJ1-4; 7 bases map to TRBD1. Germline CDR1 is MGHRA and CDR2 is YSYEKL. The CDR3 runs 13 residues. V was pared by 1 base and J by 13 bases, with 6 bases of the junction left unmatched. CDR3 DNA: TGCGCCAGCAGCCAAGTGATAGGGGGCAGACTGTTTTTT. Its translation: CASSQVIGGRLFF.

The chain links TRBV7-2 to TRBJ1-1, with D unresolved. CDR3 length: 13 amino acids. Germline loops: CDR1 SGHTA, CDR2 FQGNSA. Between the trimmed V and J ends, which lost 2 bases and 4 bases, there was a span of 8 bases. CDR3 in amino acids: CASSLSRLTEAFF. For the CDR3, the DNA is TGTGCCAGCAGCTTATCCCGGCTCACTGAAGCTTTCTTT. The full variable domain, its missing parts supplied by reference TRBV7-2 and TRBJ1-1, is GAGVSQSPSNKVTEKGKDVELRCDPISGHTALYWYRQSLGQGLEFLIYFQGNSAPDKSGLPSDRFSAERTGGSVSTLTIQRTQQEDSAVYLCASSLSRLTEAFFGQGTRLTVV.

The V call is TRBV24-1, the J call TRBJ2-3; a possible D gene is TRBD1 (7 bases). The CDR3 is 15 residues long. Germline V gene sequence: CDR1 KGHDR, CDR2 SFDVKD. Trimming stripped 9 bases from V and 2 bases from J, with 17 bases between. The CDR3 DNA is TGTGCCACCGGAGAAGACAGGGAGGCCACAGATACGCAGTATTTT. Its protein product is CATGEDREATDTQYF.

This chain uses TRBV27 with TRBJ2-3; unclear D gene. Trimming pared 6 bases from V and 2 bases from J, leaving 6 bases between. The CDR3 is 12 amino acids. The germline V gene encodes CDR1 MNHEY and CDR2 SMNVEV (reference sequence). The CDR3 DNA is TGTGCCAGCAGGGACCTCACAGATACGCAGTATTTT. Protein product: CASRDLTDTQYF.

The J gene is TRBJ1-5, the V gene TRBV5-1; tentative D call: TRBD1 (5 bases). This CDR3 has 14 amino acids. Trimming shortened V by 3 bases and J by 3 bases, and 10 bases separated the two germline ends. From germline, CDR1 is SGHRS and CDR2 YFSETQ. CDR3 coding DNA: TGCGCCAGCAGCTCGGGACTGGACAATCAGCCCCAGCATTTT. It codes for CASSSGLDNQPQHF. The variable domain in full, with the rest retrieved from reference TRBV5-1 and TRBJ1-5, is KAGVTQTPRYLIKTRGQQVTLSCSPISGHRSVSWYQQTPGQGLQFLFEYFSETQRNKGNFPGRFSGRQFSNSRSEMNVSTLELGDSALYLCASSSGLDNQPQHFGDGTRLSIL.

V usage is TRBV13 and J usage is TRBJ1-1, with 7 nucleotides matching TRBD1. The CDR3 has 14 amino acids. V was clipped by 6 bases and J by 3 bases; unmatched bases: 7. Germline V gives CDR1 PRHDT, CDR2 FYEKMQ (reference sequence). The CDR3 reads CASRRTGEDTEAFF. CDR3 DNA: TGTGCCAGCAGACGAACAGGGGAGGACACTGAAGCTTTCTTT.

The CDR3 DNA sequence: TGTGCCAGCCTGCGTGGACTAGCGGGGGACTCGATCGGGGAGACCCAGTACTTC. Translated: CASLRGLAGDSIGETQYF. The chain links TRBV3-1 (or the pseudogene TRBV3-2) to TRBJ2-5, with 13 bases matching TRBD2. V lost 8 bases and J lost 5; bases outside the gene matches: 17. Germline loops: CDR1 LGHDT, CDR2 YNNKEL (reference sequence). The CDR3 spans 18 residues.

CDR3 nucleotides: TGCGCCAGCAGCTCATTCAAAACTCCGGGACAGCTGGGGGTCACTGAAGCTTTCTTT. Translation: CASSSFKTPGQLGVTEAFF. The V call is TRBV5-1, the J call TRBJ1-1, with TRBD1 matching 7 bases. Germline V gene sequence: CDR1 SGHRS, CDR2 YFSETQ. This CDR3 contains 19 residues. Unmatched junction bases numbered 21, after V lost 3 bases and J lost 4 bases.

CDR3 region: CASSPRDLPSEQYV. The CDR3 DNA reads TGTGCCAGTAGTCCCCGGGACTTGCCTTCCGAGCAGTACGTC. This chain joins TRBV19 and TRBJ2-7; a possible D gene is TRBD2 (6 bases). Per germline, CDR1 LNHDA and CDR2 SQIVND (reference sequence). The CDR3 runs 14 residues. V lost 5 bases and J lost 6, with 17 bases in between.